The 32 T cell receptor beta chains reported below all come from one sample, sequenced in a study of memory CD4+ T cells and cytomegalovirus serostatus. Single viable CD3+CD4+CD8-CD45RO+ cells were sorted as the memory CD4+ T cells. Only in-frame clones appear in the TCRdb table, and some are missing; sequencing was by immunoSEQ multiplex PCR. The repertoire holds some 44,000 clones, with about three quarters as singletons. Sequencing was performed on memory CD4+ T cells from blood. These receptor sequences come from an adult in good health and CMV-seronegative.

The rearrangement uses TRBV7-9 and TRBJ2-7; 13 bases align to TRBD2. The CDR3 contains 17 residues. The V gene's germline CDR1 is SEHNR and CDR2 FQNEAQ (reference sequence). Trimming removed 4 bases from V and 1 base from J; junction bases left unmatched: 7. The CDR3 nucleotides read TGTGCCAGCAGCTCACTCCCGGGACTAGCGGGGTCCTACGAGCAGTACTTC. Translation gives CASSSLPGLAGSYEQYF.

The chain carries TRBV6-1 and TRBJ2-1, with D tentatively TRBD1 (6 bases). V was trimmed by 4 bases and J by 0 bases, leaving 13 bases between them. The V gene's germline CDR1 is MNHNS and CDR2 SASEGT. CDR3 length equals 16 residues. The CDR3 protein is CASSVSGGRSYNEQFF. Written as DNA, the CDR3 is TGTGCCAGCAGTGTTTCTGGGGGCCGCTCCTACAATGAGCAGTTCTTC.

The chain joins TRBV7-2 to TRBJ2-3; no clear D. Trimming shortened V by 6 bases and J by 0 bases, and 10 bases separated the two germline ends. Germline assignment: CDR1 SGHTA and CDR2 FQGNSA. This CDR3 contains 14 residues. CDR3 loop: CASSSFTSTDTQYF. The CDR3 DNA follows: TGTGCCAGCAGTTCCTTTACCAGCACAGATACGCAGTATTTT.

With respect to this clone: Different DNA sequences within this sample yield the same CDR3. The chain couples TRBV9 to TRBJ1-5, with TRBD1 identical over 7 bases. The CDR3 has 15 residues. Germline V lookup: CDR1 SGDLS, CDR2 YYNGEE. With V trimmed by 2 bases and J by 4 bases, 6 bases remained unmatched. The CDR3 region is CASSVGTADNQPQHF. The CDR3 DNA reads as TGTGCCAGCAGCGTGGGGACAGCCGATAATCAGCCCCAGCATTTT.

This clone was recorded only once. J is TRBJ2-3 and V is TRBV4-1; 7 bases are a match to TRBD2. Germline assignment: CDR1 MGHRA and CDR2 YSYEKL. The CDR3 contains 17 residues. V lost 0 bases and J lost 0; bases outside the gene matches: 6. The CDR3 spells CASSQDGASGSTDTQYF. CDR3 sequence (DNA): TGCGCCAGCAGCCAAGATGGGGCTAGCGGAAGCACAGATACGCAGTATTTT.

The chain joins TRBV30 to TRBJ1-1; no definite D call. This CDR3 comprises 14 residues. Trimming left V 4 bases short and J 8 bases short, with 20 bases between. The germline gives CDR1 GTSNPN, CDR2 SVGIG (reference sequence). CDR3 in DNA: TGTGCCTGGACCCTAGGGCCATGGAGCACCGAAGCTTTCTTT. Translating gives CAWTLGPWSTEAFF.

In the case of this clone: A much larger clonotype is one base distant, so this may be a read error. The same CDR3 also results from other DNA sequences found in this sample. The chain recombines TRBV18 with TRBJ1-1, with D uncertain. V gave up 0 bases and J gave up 0 bases, with 2 bases separating them. This CDR3 spans 13 amino acids. Looked up from germline, CDR1 is KGHSH and CDR2 is LQKENI. The CDR3, as DNA: TGTGCCAGCTCACCACCGGTGAACACTGAAGCTTTCTTT. This translates into CASSPPVNTEAFF.

The rearrangement links TRBV5-4 to TRBJ2-7, with D possibly called TRBD1 or TRBD2 (6 bases each). The CDR3 contains 14 residues. V gave up 0 bases and J gave up 6 bases, with 13 bases separating them. The germline V gene encodes CDR1 SGHNT and CDR2 YYREEE (reference sequence). As DNA, the CDR3 is TGTGCCAGCAGCTTGGTACAGGGACTTGGCGAGCAGTACTTC. Translating it yields CASSLVQGLGEQYF. The complete variable domain, with remaining parts taken from reference TRBV5-4 and TRBJ2-7, reads ETGVTQSPTHLIKTRGQQVTLRCSSQSGHNTVSWYQQALGQGPQFIFQYYREEENGRGNFPPRFSGLQFPNYSSELNVNALELDDSALYLCASSLVQGLGEQYFGPGTRLTVT.

CDR3 amino acids: CASSQGTADEQYF. The CDR3 nucleotides read TGTGCCAGCAGCCAAGGGACAGCGGACGAGCAGTACTTC. The chain combines TRBV14 with TRBJ2-7; weak D call: TRBD1 (6 bases). The V gene's germline CDR1 is SGHDN and CDR2 FVKESK. V dropped 1 base and J dropped 5 bases, with 9 bases sitting between them. There are 13 residues in the CDR3.

The genes are TRBV27 and TRBJ2-3; 12 bases match TRBD2. From germline, CDR1 is MNHEY and CDR2 SMNVEV (reference sequence). V dropped 6 bases and J dropped 2; count of bases not matched to a gene: 15. The CDR3 loop spans 19 amino acids. CDR3 sequence: CASRLLAGGLLRNTDTQYF. Written as DNA, the CDR3 is TGTGCCAGCAGACTGCTAGCGGGGGGGCTCTTGAGAAACACAGATACGCAGTATTTT.

This chain links TRBV19 with TRBJ2-3; D is possibly TRBD1 (6 bases). This CDR3 spans 14 amino acids. Per germline, CDR1 LNHDA and CDR2 SQIVND (reference sequence). Trimming pared 6 bases from V and 2 bases from J, leaving 12 bases between. CDR3 sequence (DNA): TGTGCCAGTAGGTCACAGGGTTACACAGATACGCAGTATTTT. It is translated as CASRSQGYTDTQYF.

This sequence joins TRBV25-1 and TRBJ2-7; 10 bases are a match to TRBD1. Germline trimming cut 4 bases from V and 5 bases from J; bases unmatched to any gene: 8. The CDR3 runs to 15 residues. CDR1 is MGHDK and CDR2 is SYGVNS in the germline V gene. The CDR3 DNA sequence: TGTGCCAGCAGTGTCCCCGGGACAGGGGACCACGAGCAGTACTTC. The encoded protein is CASSVPGTGDHEQYF.

The chain links TRBV2 to TRBJ2-1; no clear D. Trimming shortened V by 6 bases and J by 6 bases, and 12 bases separated the two germline ends. Looked up from germline, CDR1 is SNHLY and CDR2 is FYNNEI. CDR3 length: 13 amino acids. Here the CDR3 reads CASSVETINEQFF. CDR3 DNA: TGTGCCAGCAGCGTGGAGACCATCAATGAGCAGTTCTTC.

This clone is deemed medium-sized. The chain uses TRBV11-2 and TRBJ2-5; D is perhaps TRBD1 or TRBD2 (5 bases each). Germline assignment: CDR1 SGHAT and CDR2 FQNNGV. V lost 3 bases to trimming and J lost 2 bases, with 22 bases between them. The CDR3 has 18 amino acids. The chain's CDR3 is CASSFGDGITSGQETQYF. CDR3 bases: TGTGCCAGCAGCTTTGGGGACGGAATAACCAGTGGACAAGAGACCCAGTACTTC.

The V call is TRBV7-2, the J call TRBJ2-1; maybe TRBD1 (5 bases). The CDR3 consists of 15 residues. The germline gives CDR1 SGHTA, CDR2 FQGNSA. V was cut by 7 bases and J by 4 bases, with 17 bases left in between. The CDR3, as DNA: TGTGCCAGCACGTCAACTCAGGGTTTTTACAATGAGCAGTTCTTC. It specifies CASTSTQGFYNEQFF.

V gene TRBV15 combines with J gene TRBJ1-6, with D uncertain. The ends were cut back, 5 bases at V and 8 bases at J, with 19 bases in the middle. This CDR3 comprises 16 residues. Germline loops: CDR1 LNHNV, CDR2 YYDKDF (reference sequence). CDR3 region: CATSGLLGNRDSPLHF. DNA of the CDR3: TGTGCCACCAGCGGACTCCTGGGGAATAGAGATTCACCCCTCCACTTT.

The gene calls are TRBV29-1 and TRBJ2-3; 10 bases line up with TRBD1. The CDR3 spans 16 residues. The J segment lost 1 base and the V segment lost 6 bases, leaving 10 bases of the junction unmatched. Germline CDR1 is SQVTM and CDR2 is ANQGSEA. CDR3 sequence (DNA): TGCAGCGTGGGGGACAGGGGTAGAGTAGGCACAGATACGCAGTATTTT. It specifies CSVGDRGRVGTDTQYF.

This clone was seen only once. Germline and junction disagree at one end, which may indicate a read error. The chain employs TRBV7-2 and TRBJ2-5, with 15 bases fitting TRBD2. Per germline, CDR1 SGHTA and CDR2 FQGNSA. The CDR3 has 16 amino acids. CDR3 bases: TGTGCCAGCAGCTTCTCCTCACCGGGACTAGCGGGGGGCTGTGACTTC. Amino acids: CASSFSSPGLAGGCDF. The entire variable domain, with the rest obtained from reference TRBV7-2 and TRBJ2-5, is as follows: GAGVSQSPSNKVTEKGKDVELRCDPISGHTALYWYRQSLGQGLEFLIYFQGNSAPDKSGLPSDRFSAERTGGSVSTLTIQRTQQEDSAVYLCASSFSSPGLAGGCDFGPGTRLLVL.

This clone was observed a few times. The junction and the germline gene differ at one end; a read error may be behind it. V is TRBV7-7 and J is TRBJ2-3; D unresolved. In germline, CDR1 is SSHAT, CDR2 FNYEAQ (reference sequence). This CDR3 has 16 amino acids. The DNA for the CDR3 is TGTGCTAGCAGCTTAGATTTGGTCCCCCCCACAGATACGCAGTATTTT. This gives the protein CASSLDLVPPTDTQYF. Supplemented by reference TRBV7-7 and TRBJ2-3, the full variable domain reads GAGVSQSPRYKVTKRGQDVTLRCDPISSHATLYWYQQALGQGPEFLTYFNYEAQPDKSGLPSDRFSAERPEGSISTLTIQRTEQRDSAMYRCASSLDLVPPTDTQYFGPGTRLTVL.

The chain is built from TRBV5-4 and TRBJ2-5; perhaps D is TRBD1 or TRBD2 (5 bases each). This CDR3 spans 15 amino acids. Looked up from germline, CDR1 is SGHNT and CDR2 is YYREEE (reference sequence). The V end lost 2 bases, the J end lost 2 bases, and 13 bases lay between the germline ends. CDR3 DNA: TGTGCCAGCAGCTTAGGGGAGCGAACACAAGAGACCCAGTACTTC. It specifies CASSLGERTQETQYF.

The chain has TRBV21-1 and TRBJ1-1; the D call in the table, TRBD1, was not verified against the DNA. TRBV21-1 counts as a pseudogene. The CDR3 runs 15 residues. Here the CDR3 DNA reads TGTGCCAGCAGCCATACCGGGACAGGGAACACTGAAGCTTTCTTT. Its translation: CASSHTGTGNTEAFF.

The rearrangement uses TRBV5-1 and TRBJ2-5; D uncertain. The V and J ends lost 1 base and 5 bases respectively, with 6 bases between them. The CDR3 length is 12 residues. The germline V gene has CDR1 SGHRS and CDR2 YFSETQ. The CDR3 reads CASSLQLETQYF. For the CDR3, the DNA is TGCGCCAGCAGCTTGCAGTTGGAGACCCAGTACTTC.

The chain is built from TRBV9 and TRBJ2-7; 7 bases are shared with TRBD2. This CDR3 is built from 15 residues. The V segment lost 0 bases and the J segment 3 bases; nucleotides outside the gene matches: 6. Germline values: CDR1 SGDLS, CDR2 YYNGEE. CDR3 in amino acids: CASSVAPSGGYEQYF. The CDR3 region has the DNA TGTGCCAGCAGCGTAGCTCCATCGGGGGGCTACGAGCAGTACTTC.

The chain has TRBV6-6 and TRBJ1-5, with TRBD1 matching over 11 bases. The CDR3 runs 15 residues. Germline CDR1 reads MNHNY; CDR2 reads SVGAGI (reference sequence). V shed 5 bases, J shed 7 bases, and the junction held 7 bases outside the gene matches. CDR3 in amino acids: CASSPGTGGRQPQHF. CDR3 nucleotides: TGTGCCAGCAGTCCGGGGACAGGGGGACGACAGCCCCAGCATTTT.

This chain links TRBV2 with TRBJ1-5; TRBD1 aligns across 8 bases. The CDR3 sequence is 14 residues long. The V segment lost 3 bases and the J segment 5 bases; nucleotides outside the gene matches: 3. The germline gives CDR1 SNHLY, CDR2 FYNNEI. The CDR3 DNA follows: TGTGCCAGCAGTGATAAACAGGGGGATCAGCCCCAGCATTTT. This codes for CASSDKQGDQPQHF. Combining the CDR3 with reference TRBV2 and TRBJ1-5 gives the whole variable domain EPEVTQTPSHQVTQMGQEVILRCVPISNHLYFYWYRQILGQKVEFLVSFYNNEISEKSEIFDDQFSVERPDGSNFTLKIRSTKLEDSAMYFCASSDKQGDQPQHFGDGTRLSIL.

The chain has TRBV10-2 and TRBJ2-7; 9 nucleotides line up with TRBD1. The CDR3 sequence is 15 residues long. The V gene end was trimmed by 6 bases and the J gene end by 0 bases; junction bases not matched to a gene: 6. Germline values: CDR1 WSHSY, CDR2 SAAADI. CDR3 protein: CASRPGTGSSYEQYF. The CDR3 DNA is TGCGCCAGCAGGCCCGGGACAGGGAGCTCCTACGAGCAGTACTTC.

V and J are TRBV7-8 and TRBJ2-7; 10 bases are shared with TRBD2. Germline values: CDR1 SGHVS, CDR2 FQNEAQ. With V trimmed by 1 base and J by 4 bases, 7 bases remained unmatched. The CDR3 sequence is 16 residues long. The CDR3 reads CASSLVAGGSIYEQYF. DNA of the CDR3: TGTGCCAGCAGCTTAGTAGCGGGGGGTTCCATATACGAGCAGTACTTC.

In its sample, this clone ranks as medium-sized. The chain carries TRBV4-2 and TRBJ2-5, with 8 bases fitting TRBD2. This CDR3 is built from 15 residues. V lost 1 base and J lost 2; bases outside the gene matches: 3. Germline CDR1 reads LGHNA; CDR2 reads YNFKEQ. The CDR3 sequence is CASSQVGGGQETQYF. CDR3 in DNA: TGTGCCAGCAGCCAAGTCGGCGGGGGGCAAGAGACCCAGTACTTC.

The V call is TRBV11-2, the J call TRBJ2-1; a possible D gene is TRBD1 (5 bases). Trimming removed 1 base at V and 5 bases at J, with 6 bases between. Looked up from germline, CDR1 is SGHAT and CDR2 is FQNNGV. The CDR3 is 13 amino acids. CDR3 region: CASSLGQHNEQFF. The CDR3 coding sequence is TGTGCCAGCAGCTTAGGACAGCACAATGAGCAGTTCTTC.

In this sample, this clone turned up once. The J gene is TRBJ2-4, the V gene TRBV2, with 8 bases that match TRBD1. After removal of 2 bases from V and 0 bases from J, the junction contained 0 bases not matched to a gene. This CDR3 region has 15 residues. Per germline, CDR1 SNHLY and CDR2 FYNNEI. The CDR3 region has the DNA TGTGCCAGCAGTGAACAGGGGGCAGCCAAAAACATTCAGTACTTC. Its protein is CASSEQGAAKNIQYF.

The J gene is TRBJ1-2, the V gene TRBV7-8, with 7 bases fitting TRBD1. With V trimmed by 4 bases and J by 8 bases, 7 bases remained unmatched. This CDR3 has 13 amino acids. Germline CDR1 reads SGHVS; CDR2 reads FQNEAQ. Here the CDR3 reads CASSSGQRRGYTF. CDR3 sequence (DNA): TGTGCCAGCAGCTCGGGACAGAGGAGAGGCTACACCTTC.

This chain uses TRBV18 with TRBJ1-3; weak D call: TRBD1 (5 bases). Germline V gives CDR1 KGHSH, CDR2 LQKENI. V lost 0 bases and J lost 9, with 15 bases in between. The length of the CDR3 is 15 residues. CDR3 nucleotides: TGTGCCAGCTCACCACCGGATCAGGGCCCAGTCACCATATATTTT. Its translation: CASSPPDQGPVTIYF.